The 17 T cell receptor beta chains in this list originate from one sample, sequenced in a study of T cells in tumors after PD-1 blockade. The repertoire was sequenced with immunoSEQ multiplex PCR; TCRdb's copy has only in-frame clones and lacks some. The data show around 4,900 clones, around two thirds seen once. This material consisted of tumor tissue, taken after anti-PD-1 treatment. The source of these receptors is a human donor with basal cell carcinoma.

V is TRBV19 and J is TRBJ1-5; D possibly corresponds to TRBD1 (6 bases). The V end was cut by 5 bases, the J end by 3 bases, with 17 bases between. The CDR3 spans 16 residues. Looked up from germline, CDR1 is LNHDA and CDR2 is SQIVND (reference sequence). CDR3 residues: CASSLSRTAFNQPQHF. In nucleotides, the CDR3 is TGTGCCAGTAGTCTCAGTCGGACAGCTTTCAATCAGCCCCAGCATTTT.

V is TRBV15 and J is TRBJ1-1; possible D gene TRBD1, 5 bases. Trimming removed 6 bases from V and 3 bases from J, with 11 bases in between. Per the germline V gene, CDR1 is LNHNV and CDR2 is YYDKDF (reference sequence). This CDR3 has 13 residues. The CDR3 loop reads CATSWGYDTEAFF. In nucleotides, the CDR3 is TGTGCCACCAGTTGGGGCTACGACACTGAAGCTTTCTTT.

The CDR3 sequence: CASSGTSSTGQYF. The CDR3, as DNA: TGTGCCAGCAGTGGGACTAGCTCTACGGGACAGTACTTC. The chain combines TRBV2 with TRBJ2-7, with TRBD2 matching 8 bases. The V and J ends lost 4 bases and 10 bases, in that order; junction bases with no gene match: 9. Per the germline V gene, CDR1 is SNHLY and CDR2 is FYNNEI. The CDR3 length is 13 residues.

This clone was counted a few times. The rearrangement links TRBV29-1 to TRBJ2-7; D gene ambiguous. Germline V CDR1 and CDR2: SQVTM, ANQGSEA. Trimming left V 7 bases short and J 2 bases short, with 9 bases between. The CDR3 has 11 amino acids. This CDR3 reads CSAWVPYEQYF. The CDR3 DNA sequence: TGCAGCGCGTGGGTCCCCTACGAGCAGTACTTC.

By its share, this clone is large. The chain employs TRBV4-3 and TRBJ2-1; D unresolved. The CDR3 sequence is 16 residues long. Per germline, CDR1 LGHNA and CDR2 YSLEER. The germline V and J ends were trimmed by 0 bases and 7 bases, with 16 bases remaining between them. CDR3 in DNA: TGCGCCAGCAGCCAAGACCAAGTAAGGGCAGTAAATGAGCAGTTCTTC. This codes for CASSQDQVRAVNEQFF.

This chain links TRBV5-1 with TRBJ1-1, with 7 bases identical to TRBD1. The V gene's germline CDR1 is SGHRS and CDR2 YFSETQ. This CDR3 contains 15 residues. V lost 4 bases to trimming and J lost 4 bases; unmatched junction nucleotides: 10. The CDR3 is CASSKRTDRVTEAFF. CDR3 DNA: TGCGCCAGCAGCAAACGAACCGACAGGGTCACTGAAGCTTTCTTT.

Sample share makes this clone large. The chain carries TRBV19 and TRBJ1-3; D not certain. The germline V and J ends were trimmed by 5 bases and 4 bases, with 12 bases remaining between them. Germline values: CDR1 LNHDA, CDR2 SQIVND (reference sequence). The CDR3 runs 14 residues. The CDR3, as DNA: TGTGCCAGTAGTTCGGGGAATTTCGGAAACACCATATATTTT. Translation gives CASSSGNFGNTIYF. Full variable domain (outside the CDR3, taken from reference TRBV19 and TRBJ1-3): DGGITQSPKYLFRKEGQNVTLSCEQNLNHDAMYWYRQDPGQGLRLIYYSQIVNDFQKGDIAEGYSVSREKKESFPLTVTSAQKNPTAFYLCASSSGNFGNTIYFGEGSWLTVV.

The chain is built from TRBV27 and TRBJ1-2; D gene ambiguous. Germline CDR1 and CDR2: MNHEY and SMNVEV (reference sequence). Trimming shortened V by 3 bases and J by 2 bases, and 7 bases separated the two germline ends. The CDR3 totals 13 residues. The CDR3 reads CASSFGENYGYTF. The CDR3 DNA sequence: TGTGCCAGCAGTTTTGGTGAAAACTATGGCTACACCTTC.

The chain's CDR3 is CASSSSGYNQPQHF. The CDR3 DNA is TGTGCCAGCAGCTCCAGCGGGTACAATCAGCCCCAGCATTTT. This chain connects TRBV7-2 to TRBJ1-5; D is uncertain. V was pared by 4 bases and J by 3 bases, with 10 bases between. This CDR3 region has 14 residues. The germline V gene has CDR1 SGHTA and CDR2 FQGNSA.

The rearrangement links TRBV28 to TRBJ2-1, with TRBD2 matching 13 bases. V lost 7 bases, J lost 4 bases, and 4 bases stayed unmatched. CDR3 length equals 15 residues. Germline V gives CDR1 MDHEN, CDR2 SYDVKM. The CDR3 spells CASKTSGRFYNEQFF. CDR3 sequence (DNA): TGTGCCAGCAAGACTAGCGGGAGGTTTTACAATGAGCAGTTCTTC.

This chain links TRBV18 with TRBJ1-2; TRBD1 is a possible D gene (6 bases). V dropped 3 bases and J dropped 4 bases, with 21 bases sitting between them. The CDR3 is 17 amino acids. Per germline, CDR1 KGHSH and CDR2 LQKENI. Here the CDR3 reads CASSPSRGTNRGYGYTF. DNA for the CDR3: TGTGCCAGCTCACCCAGCCGGGGGACAAACCGGGGCTATGGCTACACCTTC.

DNA for the CDR3: TGTGCCAGCAGAGACAGGGGAAACACCGGGGAGCTGTTTTTT. Amino acids: CASRDRGNTGELFF. The chain combines TRBV9 with TRBJ2-2, with 8 bases aligning to TRBD1. The germline V gene encodes CDR1 SGDLS and CDR2 YYNGEE. The length of the CDR3 is 14 residues. The V gene end was trimmed by 5 bases and the J gene end by 2 bases; junction bases not matched to a gene: 2.

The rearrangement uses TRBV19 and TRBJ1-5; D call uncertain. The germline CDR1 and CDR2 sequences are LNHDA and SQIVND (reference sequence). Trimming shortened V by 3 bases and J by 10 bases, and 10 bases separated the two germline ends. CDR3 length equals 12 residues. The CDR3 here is CASSMTWGPQHF. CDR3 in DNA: TGTGCCAGTAGTATGACCTGGGGTCCCCAGCATTTT.

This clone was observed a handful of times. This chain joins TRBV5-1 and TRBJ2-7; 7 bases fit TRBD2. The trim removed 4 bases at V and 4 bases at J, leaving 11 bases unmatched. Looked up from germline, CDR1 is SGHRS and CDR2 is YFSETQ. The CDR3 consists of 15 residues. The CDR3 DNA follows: TGCGCCAGCAGCCCCGGCCTGACTAGCAATTACGAGCAGTACTTC. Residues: CASSPGLTSNYEQYF. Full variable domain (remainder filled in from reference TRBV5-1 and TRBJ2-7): KAGVTQTPRYLIKTRGQQVTLSCSPISGHRSVSWYQQTPGQGLQFLFEYFSETQRNKGNFPGRFSGRQFSNSRSEMNVSTLELGDSALYLCASSPGLTSNYEQYFGPGTRLTVT.

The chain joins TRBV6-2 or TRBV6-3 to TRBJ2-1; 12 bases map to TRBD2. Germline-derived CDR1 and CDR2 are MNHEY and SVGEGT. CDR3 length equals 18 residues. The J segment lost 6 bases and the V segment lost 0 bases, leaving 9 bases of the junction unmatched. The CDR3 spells CASSYSQLLAGGFNEQFF. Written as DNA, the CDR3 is TGTGCCAGCAGTTACTCGCAACTTCTAGCGGGGGGGTTCAATGAGCAGTTCTTC.

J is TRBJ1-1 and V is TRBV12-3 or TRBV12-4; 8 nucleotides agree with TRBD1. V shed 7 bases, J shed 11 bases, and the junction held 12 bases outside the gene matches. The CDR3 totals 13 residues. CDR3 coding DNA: TGTGCCAGCACTCGACAGGGGACTTCGGGTGCTTTCTTT. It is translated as CASTRQGTSGAFF.

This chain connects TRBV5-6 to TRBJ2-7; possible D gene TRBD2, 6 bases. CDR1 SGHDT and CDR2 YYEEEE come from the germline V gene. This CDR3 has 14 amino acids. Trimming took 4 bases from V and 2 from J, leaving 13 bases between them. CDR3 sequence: CASSPRGSPYEQYF. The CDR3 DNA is TGTGCCAGCAGCCCCCGGGGGTCGCCCTACGAGCAGTACTTC.